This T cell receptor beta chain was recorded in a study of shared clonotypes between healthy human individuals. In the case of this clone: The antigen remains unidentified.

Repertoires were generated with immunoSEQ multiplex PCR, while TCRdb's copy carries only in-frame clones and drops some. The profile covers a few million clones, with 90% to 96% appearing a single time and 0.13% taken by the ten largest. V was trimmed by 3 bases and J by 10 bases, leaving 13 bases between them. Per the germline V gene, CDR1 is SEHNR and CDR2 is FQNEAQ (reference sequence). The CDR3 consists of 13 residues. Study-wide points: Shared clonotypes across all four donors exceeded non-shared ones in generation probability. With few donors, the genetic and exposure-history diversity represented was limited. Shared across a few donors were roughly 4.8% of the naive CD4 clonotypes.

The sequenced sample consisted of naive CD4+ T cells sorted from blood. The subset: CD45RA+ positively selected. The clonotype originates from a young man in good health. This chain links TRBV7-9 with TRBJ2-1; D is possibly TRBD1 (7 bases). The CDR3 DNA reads TGTGCCAGCAGCTTCCGAGGAGGGGGCGAGCAGTTCTTC. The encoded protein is CASSFRGGGEQFF.